These 20 T cell receptor beta chains came from one sample sequenced in a study of cytomegalovirus exposure and HLA in healthy donors. The primer mix had 60 Vbeta and 13 Jbeta primers. The assay was immunoSEQ multiplex PCR, and TCRdb's table has in-frame clones only and misses some. The sample lists 180,000 or so clones, 80% to 90% occurring once. Sequencing input: PBMCs. The source of these receptors is a young woman in good health and CMV-seronegative.

This clone has only one observation. The rearrangement links TRBV6-1 to TRBJ2-2; 7 bases are a match to TRBD2. The CDR3 totals 16 residues. Germline lookup yields CDR1 MNHNS and CDR2 SASEGT. V lost 2 bases, J lost 8 bases, and 11 bases stayed unmatched. CDR3 amino acids: CASSEWAGVGHGELFF. CDR3 nucleotide sequence: TGTGCCAGCAGTGAATGGGCGGGAGTAGGCCATGGGGAGCTGTTTTTT.

The table lists this clone with a few counts. The gene calls are TRBV6-1 and TRBJ2-7, with TRBD2 identical over 7 bases. V shed 4 bases and J 7 bases; nucleotides not matched to a gene: 7. The germline V gene has CDR1 MNHNS and CDR2 SASEGT. The CDR3 has 13 amino acids. The DNA for the CDR3 is TGTGCCAGCAGTGTGGGGGAAGCGGGAGAGCAGTACTTC. Translation gives CASSVGEAGEQYF.

This clone was picked up a small number of times. The chain carries TRBV4-3 and TRBJ1-4, with 7 bases that match TRBD1. Germline loops: CDR1 LGHNA, CDR2 YSLEER. This CDR3 spans 15 amino acids. The J segment lost 8 bases and the V segment lost 4 bases, leaving 10 bases of the junction unmatched. CDR3 sequence reads: CASSRAGTAKEKLFF. CDR3 nucleotides: TGCGCCAGCAGCCGGGCCGGGACAGCGAAGGAAAAACTGTTTTTT.

The rearrangement joins TRBV7-9 to TRBJ1-1, with D tentatively TRBD1 (6 bases). This CDR3 is built from 15 residues. Germline CDR1 and CDR2: SEHNR and FQNEAQ (reference sequence). Between the trimmed V and J ends, which lost 5 bases and 5 bases, there was a span of 18 bases. The CDR3 nucleotides are TGTGCCAGCAGCCGACTAACAGGGAAGAGGACTGAAGCTTTCTTT. This codes for CASSRLTGKRTEAFF. The whole variable domain, filled in from reference TRBV7-9 and TRBJ1-1, reads DTGVSQNPRHKITKRGQNVTFRCDPISEHNRLYWYRQTLGQGPEFLTYFQNEAQLEKSRLLSDRFSAERPKGSFSTLEIQRTEQGDSAMYLCASSRLTGKRTEAFFGQGTRLTVV.

This chain uses TRBV10-3 with TRBJ1-6; the D is unclear. CDR3 length: 15 amino acids. Germline V lookup: CDR1 ENHRY, CDR2 SYGVKD. The V and J ends lost 8 bases and 7 bases respectively, with 18 bases between them. The CDR3 DNA follows: TGTGCCATCGGTGTCTTAGGAGTGGAGAATTCACCCCTCCACTTT. Amino acids: CAIGVLGVENSPLHF.

The rearrangement links TRBV4-1 to TRBJ1-2; 7 positions match TRBD1. CDR3 size: 14 residues. Germline CDR1 reads MGHRA; CDR2 reads YSYEKL. J lost 2 bases, V lost 4 bases, and 4 bases had no gene match. CDR3 protein: CASSRAGQNYGYTF. For the CDR3, the DNA is TGCGCCAGCAGCCGGGCGGGACAGAACTATGGCTACACCTTC.

This clone showed up just once. CDR3: CASSLGHRYTEAFF. In nucleotides, the CDR3 is TGTGCCAGCAGTTTAGGGCACAGATACACTGAAGCTTTCTTT. The chain is built from TRBV27 and TRBJ1-1, with D unclear. V was cut by 2 bases and J by 3 bases, with 10 bases left in between. Germline CDR1 reads MNHEY; CDR2 reads SMNVEV (reference sequence). The CDR3 loop spans 14 amino acids.

The chain combines TRBV5-1 with TRBJ2-7; D is possibly TRBD1 (6 bases). The CDR3 is made up of 13 amino acids. Germline CDR1 SGHRS, CDR2 YFSETQ. Trimming pared 1 base from V and 5 bases from J, leaving 10 bases between. The CDR3 loop is CASSLSQGHEQYF. DNA for the CDR3: TGCGCCAGCAGCTTGTCACAGGGCCACGAGCAGTACTTC.

This chain uses TRBV30 with TRBJ2-7; no clear D gene. V lost 2 bases, J lost 4 bases, and 9 bases lay in between. Germline V gives CDR1 GTSNPN, CDR2 SVGIG (reference sequence). The CDR3 runs to 12 residues. Here the CDR3 DNA reads TGTGCCTGGAGTAAGAGAGATTACGAGCAGTACTTC. It encodes CAWSKRDYEQYF.

The rearrangement joins TRBV5-4 to TRBJ2-5; 8 bases align to TRBD1. The CDR3 runs 14 residues. V dropped 4 bases and J dropped 5; count of bases not matched to a gene: 7. CDR1 SGHNT and CDR2 YYREEE come from the germline V gene (reference sequence). The DNA of the CDR3 is TGTGCCAGCAGCCCCCGGACAGGGAGTGAGACCCAGTACTTC. This encodes CASSPRTGSETQYF.

CDR3 region: CASRNTETQYF. CDR3 DNA: TGCGCCAGCAGGAACACGGAGACCCAGTACTTC. The chain recombines TRBV5-1 with TRBJ2-5; the D is unclear. The CDR3 is 11 residues long. The germline CDR1 and CDR2 sequences are SGHRS and YFSETQ. V was pared by 5 bases and J by 5 bases, with 7 bases between.

With regard to this clone: Germline and junction disagree at one end, which may indicate a read error. V usage is TRBV7-7 and J usage is TRBJ2-1, with 8 bases lining up with TRBD2. CDR3 size: 14 residues. Looked up from germline, CDR1 is SSHAT and CDR2 is FNYEAQ (reference sequence). As DNA, the CDR3 is TGTGCTAGCAGCTTAAGCCCGACTAGCGATGAGCAGTTCTTC. Translation gives CASSLSPTSDEQFF. Drawing the rest from reference TRBV7-7 and TRBJ2-1, the complete variable domain is GAGVSQSPRYKVTKRGQDVTLRCDPISSHATLYWYQQALGQGPEFLTYFNYEAQPDKSGLPSDRFSAERPEGSISTLTIQRTEQRDSAMYRCASSLSPTSDEQFFGPGTRLTVL.

This chain links TRBV11-1 with TRBJ2-1, with 8 bases that match TRBD2. J was trimmed by 3 bases and V by 5 bases; bases with no gene match: 9. CDR1 and CDR2 from the germline V gene are SGHAT and FQDESV (reference sequence). This CDR3 contains 16 residues. The CDR3 protein is CASSPREGVGYNEQFF. CDR3 nucleotides: TGTGCCAGCAGCCCACGGGAGGGAGTTGGCTACAATGAGCAGTTCTTC.

The rearrangement joins TRBV28 to TRBJ2-4, with 7 positions matching TRBD1. CDR1 and CDR2 from the germline V gene are MDHEN and SYDVKM. After removal of 4 bases from V and 4 bases from J, the junction contained 7 bases not matched to a gene. CDR3 length: 15 amino acids. For the CDR3, the DNA is TGTGCCAGCAGTTCGATACAGGGGAAGAAAAACATTCAGTACTTC. Amino acid sequence: CASSSIQGKKNIQYF.

V gene TRBV29-1 combines with J gene TRBJ2-3; TRBD2 matches 7 bases. The germline gives CDR1 SQVTM, CDR2 ANQGSEA. V lost 4 bases, J lost 5 bases, and 12 bases stayed unmatched. This CDR3 contains 15 residues. CDR3 sequence (DNA): TGCAGCGTTGTATTCGGCGGGAGACCAGAAGATACGCAGTATTTT. Protein product: CSVVFGGRPEDTQYF.

This clone was observed once. The gene calls are TRBV25-1 and TRBJ2-5, with 7 bases aligning to TRBD2. J gave up 1 base and V 1 base, and 9 bases lay outside the gene matches. The CDR3 consists of 17 residues. Germline V gene data show CDR1 as MGHDK and CDR2 as SYGVNS. CDR3 nucleotide sequence: TGTGCCAGCAGTGAATCTCCAGGCGGGGGAGGCCAAGAGACCCAGTACTTC. Protein sequence: CASSESPGGGGQETQYF.

This chain's CDR3 is CASRPTSGRATSTDTQYF. Here the CDR3 DNA reads TGTGCCAGCAGGCCTACTAGCGGGAGGGCCACGTCTACAGATACGCAGTATTTT. The chain uses TRBV28 and TRBJ2-3; 13 bases map to TRBD2. This CDR3 has 18 amino acids. Germline V gene lookup returns CDR1 MDHEN and CDR2 SYDVKM. After removal of 6 bases from V and 3 bases from J, the junction contained 12 bases not matched to a gene.

The rearrangement uses TRBV6-6 and TRBJ1-2; 9 bases map to TRBD1. V lost 3 bases, J lost 4 bases, and 9 bases stayed unmatched. Per the germline V gene, CDR1 is MNHNY and CDR2 is SVGAGI (reference sequence). This CDR3 is 16 amino acids long. As DNA, the CDR3 is TGTGCCAGCAGTTATCGTTCGGGACAGGGTGGCTATGGCTACACCTTC. As protein: CASSYRSGQGGYGYTF.

This clone was counted a few times. The chain links TRBV5-1 to TRBJ2-7; TRBD1 aligns across 9 bases. Germline assignment: CDR1 SGHRS and CDR2 YFSETQ. The CDR3 runs 14 residues. Losses at the gene ends were 2 bases for V and 5 bases for J; bases not matched to a gene: 5. Here the CDR3 reads CASSFQQGAHEQYF. Here the CDR3 DNA reads TGCGCCAGCAGCTTTCAACAGGGGGCCCACGAGCAGTACTTC.

The chain couples TRBV27 to TRBJ2-1; possible D gene TRBD2, 5 bases. Per germline, CDR1 MNHEY and CDR2 SMNVEV (reference sequence). V was clipped by 5 bases and J by 8 bases, with 22 bases between them. The CDR3 contains 16 residues. CDR3 coding DNA: TGTGCCAGCAGTCCCTTGGCGGGTTCTTTAACCCATGAGCAGTTCTTC. Protein: CASSPLAGSLTHEQFF.